This T cell receptor beta chain emerged from a study of long-term antiretroviral therapy in people with HIV. Survey-level resolution applied to immunoSEQ assay v3.0. Per-sample targets for sequencing were roughly 40,000-55,000 T-cell genomes. Method: immunoSEQ multiplex PCR; TCRdb's copy keeps in-frame clones and lacks some. This table holds about 29,000 clones, about 95% found once. The CDR3 spans 17 residues. Germline V CDR1 and CDR2: MGHRA, YSYEKL. V lost 1 base and J lost 3; bases outside the gene matches: 11. The chain couples TRBV4-1 to TRBJ1-2; 7 positions match TRBD1. The sequencing used unsorted PBMCs, collected 5.3 years after starting antiretroviral therapy. This receptor was identified in a young man with HIV. The CDR3: CASSQAARGRGYYGYTF. CDR3 nucleotides: TGCGCCAGCAGCCAAGCGGCGCGGGGCAGGGGGTACTATGGCTACACCTTC.